This T cell receptor (beta chain) was observed in a study of blood T cell repertoires in COVID-19. At the level of the study: There were acute and convalescent COVID-19 samples, and they came from the United States, Italy and Spain.

Authors' methods: Reference gene primers were amplified, and this amplification served to estimate nucleated cell counts. Only in-frame clones appear in the TCRdb table, and some are missing; sequencing was by immunoSEQ multiplex PCR. Clonal size and the V and J genes are those of that table, whereas D and trimming came from the DNA. The repertoire includes roughly 170,000 clones, almost 80% of them detected once, and less than 30% sits in the top ten. This CDR3 is built from 17 residues. Germline loops: CDR1 SGHRS, CDR2 YFSETQ. Trimming cost V 3 bases and J 4 bases; bases outside gene matches: 6. The sequencing sample was made of peripheral blood. The chain couples TRBV5-1 to TRBJ2-2, with 13 positions matching TRBD2. The receptor comes from a woman aged 65 to 85 with acute or convalescent COVID-19. The CDR3 DNA follows: TGCGCCAGCAGCTCAACCGGGACTAGCGGGACCACCGGGGAGCTGTTTTTT. This sequence encodes CASSSTGTSGTTGELFF.